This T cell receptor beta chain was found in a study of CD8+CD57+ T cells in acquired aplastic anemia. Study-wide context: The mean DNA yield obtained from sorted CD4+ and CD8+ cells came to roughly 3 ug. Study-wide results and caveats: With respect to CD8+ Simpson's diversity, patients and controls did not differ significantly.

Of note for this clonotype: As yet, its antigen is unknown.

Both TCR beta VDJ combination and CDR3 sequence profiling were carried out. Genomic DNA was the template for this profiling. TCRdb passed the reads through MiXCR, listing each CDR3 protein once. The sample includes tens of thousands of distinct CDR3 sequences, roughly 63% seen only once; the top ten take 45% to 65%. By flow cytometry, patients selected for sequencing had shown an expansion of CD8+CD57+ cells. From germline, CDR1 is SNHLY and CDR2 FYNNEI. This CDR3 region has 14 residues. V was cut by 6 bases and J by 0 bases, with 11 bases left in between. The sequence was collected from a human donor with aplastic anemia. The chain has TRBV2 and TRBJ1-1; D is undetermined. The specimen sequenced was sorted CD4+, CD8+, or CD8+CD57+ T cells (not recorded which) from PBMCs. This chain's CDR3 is CASREQTVNTEAFF. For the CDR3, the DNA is TGTGCCAGCAGGGAACAGACTGTGAACACTGAAGCTTTCTTT.